The 28 T cell receptor beta chains below all came from one sample that was sequenced in a study of breast tumors, draining lymph nodes, adjacent tissues. TCRdb re-derived calls from the multiplex PCR reads in MiXCR, one entry per CDR3 protein. The repertoire includes approximately 300,000 distinct CDR3 sequences, about 33% of them detected once, and more than 1% sits in the top ten. Axillary draining lymph nodes of breast cancer patients supplied the node samples. The sequencing sample was made of axillary lymph node tissue. These receptor sequences come from a female donor with breast cancer. Some clones in this sample may be carry-over from other donors' samples.

This clonotype was counted a single time. This sequence joins TRBV19 and TRBJ2-6; 11 nucleotides line up with TRBD1. The CDR3 has 17 residues. V was clipped by 5 bases and J by 3 bases; unmatched bases: 6. CDR1 and CDR2 from the germline V gene are LNHDA and SQIVND (reference sequence). The CDR3 DNA is TGTGCCAGTAGTCCCCGGACAGGGGGCGTTGGGGCCAACGTCCTGACTTTC. As protein: CASSPRTGGVGANVLTF.

In its sample, this clonotype was seen many times. The chain couples TRBV11-2 to TRBJ2-5, with D maybe TRBD2 (6 bases). Trimming stripped 1 base from V and 5 bases from J, with 11 bases between. Per germline, CDR1 SGHAT and CDR2 FQNNGV. The CDR3 runs to 14 residues. CDR3 nucleotide sequence: TGTGCCAGCAGCTTAGGGGGAGGACGGGAGACCCAGTACTTC. Residues: CASSLGGGRETQYF.

The chain couples TRBV9 to TRBJ2-1, with a possible D match to TRBD2 (6 bases). The CDR3 consists of 15 residues. Germline values: CDR1 SGDLS, CDR2 YYNGEE. V lost 4 bases, J lost 4 bases, and 15 bases lay in between. The CDR3 spells CASSPRRANYNEQFF. In DNA, the CDR3 is TGTGCCAGCAGCCCGCGGAGGGCCAATTACAATGAGCAGTTCTTC.

This clonotype was observed many times. The gene calls are TRBV4-1 and TRBJ2-7; 9 bases are a match to TRBD1. The junction had 7 bases not matched to a gene; V was cut back by 8 bases and J by 2 bases. The CDR3 extends over 14 amino acids. Germline-derived CDR1 and CDR2 are MGHRA and YSYEKL. The CDR3 reads CASGDRDGPYEQYF. CDR3 bases: TGCGCCAGCGGGGACAGGGACGGTCCCTACGAGCAGTACTTC.

The table lists this clonotype with a few counts. The chain employs TRBV18 and TRBJ1-3; weak D call: TRBD1 (5 bases). Germline CDR1 and CDR2: KGHSH and LQKENI. This CDR3 region has 14 residues. V lost 6 bases and J lost 9, with 18 bases in between. The CDR3 coding sequence is TGTGCCAGCTCGGACGGACGGACGGGGGGCACCATATATTTT. Translation gives CASSDGRTGGTIYF.

The chain joins TRBV28 to TRBJ1-3; 9 positions match TRBD1. J gave up 5 bases and V 10 bases, and 6 bases lay outside the gene matches. Germline lookup yields CDR1 MDHEN and CDR2 SYDVKM. The CDR3 is made up of 13 amino acids. CDR3 sequence reads: CATSGQGRNTIYF. CDR3 sequence (DNA): TGTGCCACCTCGGGACAGGGTAGAAACACCATATATTTT.

The rearrangement joins TRBV18 to TRBJ1-1; D is unresolved. This CDR3 has 13 residues. CDR1 and CDR2 from the germline V gene are KGHSH and LQKENI. Trimming removed 5 bases from V and 1 base from J, with 8 bases in between. CDR3 nucleotide sequence: TGTGCCAGCTCAACGAACAAGAACACTGAAGCTTTCTTT. It codes for CASSTNKNTEAFF. Supplemented by reference TRBV18 and TRBJ1-1, the full variable domain reads NAGVMQNPRHLVRRRGQEARLRCSPMKGHSHVYWYRQLPEEGLKFMVYLQKENIIDESGMPKERFSAEFPKEGPSILRIQQVVRGDSAAYFCASSTNKNTEAFFGQGTRLTVV.

Notes on this clonotype: This may stem from a read error, because a much larger clone lies one nucleotide away. V usage is TRBV12-3 or TRBV12-4 and J usage is TRBJ1-5; a weak D match, TRBD1 (6 bases). V was cut by 3 bases and J by 5 bases, with 14 bases left in between. This CDR3 spans 15 amino acids. The CDR3 reads CASSFRQVGYQPQHF. Here the CDR3 DNA reads TGTGCCAGCAGTTTCCGACAGGTGGGGTATCAGCCCCAGCATTTT.

This clonotype was recorded at least ten times. This chain connects TRBV7-8 to TRBJ1-2; 7 bases fit TRBD1. The CDR3 is 15 residues long. V shed 5 bases, J shed 6 bases, and the junction held 12 bases outside the gene matches. The germline gives CDR1 SGHVS, CDR2 FQNEAQ. The CDR3: CASSPILRTGDGYTF. For the CDR3, the DNA is TGTGCCAGCAGCCCCATTCTACGGACAGGTGATGGCTACACCTTC.

A word on this clonotype: A much larger clone differs from this one at a single base, so this may be a read error. V usage is TRBV30 and J usage is TRBJ1-2; 7 nucleotides match TRBD1. J gave up 7 bases and V 8 bases, and 13 bases lay outside the gene matches. The CDR3 is 13 residues long. Germline values: CDR1 GTSNPN, CDR2 SVGIG (reference sequence). DNA of the CDR3: TGTGCCAGGGACGGGGGACAGTCCTGTGGCTACACCTTC. Translating gives CARDGGQSCGYTF.

This clonotype occurred many times. The chain has TRBV7-8 and TRBJ2-1; 7 positions agree with TRBD2. Trimming took 2 bases from V and 9 from J; bases not matched to a gene: 7. CDR1 and CDR2 (germline): SGHVS, FQNEAQ. There are 14 residues in the CDR3. This chain's CDR3 is CASSLTLASGEQFF. The CDR3 bases are TGTGCCAGCAGCTTAACGCTCGCTAGCGGTGAGCAGTTCTTC.

There are many counts of this clonotype. The chain uses TRBV20-1 and TRBJ2-1, with D possibly matching TRBD2 (5 bases). CDR1 and CDR2 from the germline V gene are DFQATT and SNEGSKA (reference sequence). The CDR3 spans 11 residues. V was clipped by 2 bases and J by 9 bases, with 8 bases between them. The CDR3 sequence is CSARKRGEQFF. The CDR3, as DNA: TGCAGTGCTAGAAAACGGGGTGAGCAGTTCTTC.

Points on this clonotype: This may come from a read error, since a much larger clone is one base off. The J gene is TRBJ2-7, the V gene TRBV4-3, with 8 positions matching TRBD1. Germline CDR1 is LGHNA and CDR2 is YSLEER. There are 15 residues in the CDR3. The CDR3 coding sequence is TGCGCCAGCAGCCAAGCGGGACAGGCCTCCTCCGAGCAGTACTTC. This gives the protein CASSQAGQASSEQYF.

This clonotype was found many times. The chain links TRBV10-3 to TRBJ2-3; 11 bases are a match to TRBD2. With 6 bases clipped from V and 0 bases from J, the junction kept 8 bases outside the gene matches. The germline V gene has CDR1 ENHRY and CDR2 SYGVKD. The CDR3 consists of 17 residues. The CDR3 sequence is CAIRNPTSGTSTDTQYF. CDR3 nucleotide sequence: TGTGCCATCAGGAACCCGACTAGCGGGACCAGCACAGATACGCAGTATTTT.

This clonotype has just a few counts. Given a much more abundant clone one base away, this may be a read error. The genes are TRBV9 and TRBJ2-6; D is possibly TRBD1 (6 bases). CDR3 length equals 16 residues. Germline loops: CDR1 SGDLS, CDR2 YYNGEE. CDR3 DNA sequence: TGTGCCAGCAGCGGGGACATTAGCTCTGGGGCCAACGCCCTGACTTTC. This gives the protein CASSGDISSGANALTF.

This chain connects TRBV5-1 to TRBJ2-7; 8 nucleotides align to TRBD1. The trim removed 5 bases at V and 6 bases at J, leaving 10 bases unmatched. Germline loops: CDR1 SGHRS, CDR2 YFSETQ. The CDR3 is made up of 14 amino acids. The CDR3 nucleotides read TGCGCCAGCAGACCGCCGGGACAGGTCCGCGAGCAGTACTTC. Protein sequence: CASRPPGQVREQYF.

The chain has TRBV24-1 and TRBJ2-1; 9 bases map to TRBD1. Germline V gives CDR1 KGHDR, CDR2 SFDVKD. Trimming removed 5 bases from V and 6 bases from J; junction bases left unmatched: 13. The CDR3 covers 17 residues. CDR3 sequence (DNA): TGTGCCACCAGTGGTCCTCGGACCGGGACAGGGCCCAATGAGCAGTTCTTC. Amino acid sequence: CATSGPRTGTGPNEQFF.

This clonotype was observed a few times. The chain has TRBV6-1 and TRBJ1-5; D possibly corresponds to TRBD1 (5 bases). The CDR3 contains 13 residues. Trimming pared 4 bases from V and 7 bases from J, leaving 11 bases between. The V gene's germline CDR1 is MNHNS and CDR2 SASEGT. CDR3 sequence (DNA): TGTGCCAGCAGTGGGACATCAACCCAGCCCCAGCATTTT. Protein sequence: CASSGTSTQPQHF.

This clonotype was observed many times. This chain uses TRBV19 with TRBJ2-1; a weak D match, TRBD1 (5 bases). The CDR3 loop spans 14 amino acids. The germline gives CDR1 LNHDA, CDR2 SQIVND (reference sequence). V lost 4 bases, J lost 7 bases, and 14 bases lay in between. The CDR3 reads CASSKQDLGNEQFF. As DNA, the CDR3 is TGTGCCAGTAGTAAACAGGACCTAGGGAATGAGCAGTTCTTC.

The chain couples TRBV5-1 to TRBJ1-2, with D unclear. Germline-derived CDR1 and CDR2 are SGHRS and YFSETQ. V dropped 0 bases and J dropped 8 bases, with 2 bases sitting between them. The CDR3 has 10 residues. The CDR3 loop is CASSLGGYTF. In DNA form, the CDR3 reads TGCGCCAGCAGCTTGGGCGGCTACACCTTC. The full variable domain, its missing parts supplied by reference TRBV5-1 and TRBJ1-2, is KAGVTQTPRYLIKTRGQQVTLSCSPISGHRSVSWYQQTPGQGLQFLFEYFSETQRNKGNFPGRFSGRQFSNSRSEMNVSTLELGDSALYLCASSLGGYTFGSGTRLTVV.

This clonotype was detected many times. The rearrangement joins TRBV7-2 to TRBJ1-4, with D possibly matching TRBD1 (5 bases). V was clipped by 5 bases and J by 8 bases, with 18 bases between them. The CDR3 extends over 15 amino acids. Germline CDR1 reads SGHTA; CDR2 reads FQGNSA. Written as DNA, the CDR3 is TGTGCCAGCAGCCCAGCAGGGAACTGGGGAGAAAAACTGTTTTTT. It encodes CASSPAGNWGEKLFF. The full variable domain, its missing parts supplied by reference TRBV7-2 and TRBJ1-4, is GAGVSQSPSNKVTEKGKDVELRCDPISGHTALYWYRQSLGQGLEFLIYFQGNSAPDKSGLPSDRFSAERTGGSVSTLTIQRTQQEDSAVYLCASSPAGNWGEKLFFGSGTQLSVL.

This clonotype was counted only a few times. V and J are TRBV6-5 and TRBJ2-5; 7 bases are shared with TRBD1. The CDR3 extends over 12 amino acids. CDR1 and CDR2 (germline): MNHEY, SVGAGI. Unmatched junction bases numbered 4, after V lost 11 bases and J lost 1 base. The CDR3 protein is CAVGQTQETQYF. The CDR3 DNA reads TGTGCCGTGGGACAGACCCAAGAGACCCAGTACTTC.

The chain couples TRBV28 to TRBJ1-5; possibly TRBD1 for D (5 bases). This CDR3 spans 17 amino acids. Germline CDR1 MDHEN, CDR2 SYDVKM. Trimming removed 6 bases from V and 2 bases from J, with 20 bases in between. The chain's CDR3 is CASSRRDLTMGNQPQHF. The CDR3 DNA is TGTGCCAGCAGCCGGAGGGACCTAACTATGGGCAATCAGCCCCAGCATTTT.

This clonotype was counted a few times. The chain carries TRBV5-4 and TRBJ2-5, with 9 bases that match TRBD2. This CDR3 contains 15 residues. The germline V gene has CDR1 SGHNT and CDR2 YYREEE (reference sequence). V trimming: 6 bases; J trimming: 1 base; junction bases outside the gene matches: 7. CDR3 in amino acids: CASNRAGLAQETQYF. The CDR3 bases are TGTGCCAGCAACCGAGCGGGACTAGCCCAAGAGACCCAGTACTTC.

With respect to this clonotype: This clone may be a read error of a much larger clone one base away. This chain links TRBV6-1 with TRBJ2-7; 10 bases match TRBD1. Trimming took 5 bases from V and 4 from J; bases not matched to a gene: 5. This CDR3 has 14 amino acids. CDR1 is MNHNS, CDR2 SASEGT, per germline. The CDR3 DNA sequence: TGTGCCAGCAGTCCCGACAGGGGGCAGTACGAGCAGTACTTC. It yields the protein CASSPDRGQYEQYF.

The chain uses TRBV19 and TRBJ2-4, with a tentative D call TRBD2 (5 bases). This CDR3 has 14 residues. The germline V gene encodes CDR1 LNHDA and CDR2 SQIVND (reference sequence). Deletions cut 2 bases from V and 8 bases from J, with 13 bases between. This CDR3 is CASSISEGPYIQYF. Here the CDR3 DNA reads TGTGCCAGTAGTATATCAGAGGGTCCATACATTCAGTACTTC.

The chain links TRBV18 to TRBJ1-6, with D possibly being TRBD1 (5 bases). CDR1 is KGHSH and CDR2 is LQKENI in the germline V gene. The CDR3 length is 14 residues. V was pared by 8 bases and J by 7 bases, with 15 bases between. CDR3 sequence (DNA): TGTGCCAGCCTAGCAGGGACTGGCAATTCACCCCTCCACTTT. Residues: CASLAGTGNSPLHF.

Regarding this clonotype: It may be a read error: a sequence one base away is much more abundant. This chain joins TRBV19 and TRBJ2-7; D call uncertain. Germline-derived CDR1 and CDR2 are LNHDA and SQIVND (reference sequence). This CDR3 is 14 amino acids long. Trimming left V 0 bases short and J 0 bases short, with 6 bases between. The CDR3 reads CASSIDSSSYEQYF. CDR3 in DNA: TGTGCCAGTAGTATAGATTCAAGCTCCTACGAGCAGTACTTC.